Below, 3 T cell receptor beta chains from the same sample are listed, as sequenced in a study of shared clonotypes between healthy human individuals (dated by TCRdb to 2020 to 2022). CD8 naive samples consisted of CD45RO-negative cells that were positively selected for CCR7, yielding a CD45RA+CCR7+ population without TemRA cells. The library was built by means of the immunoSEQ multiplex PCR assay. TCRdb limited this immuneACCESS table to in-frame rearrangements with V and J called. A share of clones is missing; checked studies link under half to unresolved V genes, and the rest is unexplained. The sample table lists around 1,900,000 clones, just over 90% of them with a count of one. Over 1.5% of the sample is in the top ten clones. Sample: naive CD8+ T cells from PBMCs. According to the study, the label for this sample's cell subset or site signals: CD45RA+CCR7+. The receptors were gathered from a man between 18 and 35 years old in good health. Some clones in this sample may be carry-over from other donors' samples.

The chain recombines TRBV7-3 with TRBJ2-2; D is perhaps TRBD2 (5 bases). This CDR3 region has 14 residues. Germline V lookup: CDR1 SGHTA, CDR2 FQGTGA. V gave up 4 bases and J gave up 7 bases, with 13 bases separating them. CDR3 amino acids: CASSSQLGGGELFF. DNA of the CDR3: TGTGCCAGCAGCTCCCAACTAGGTGGCGGGGAGCTGTTTTTT. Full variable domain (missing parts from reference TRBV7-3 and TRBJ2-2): GAGVSQTPSNKVTEKGKYVELRCDPISGHTALYWYRQSLGQGPEFLIYFQGTGAADDSGLPNDRFFAVRPEGSVSTLKIQRTERGDSAVYLCASSSQLGGGELFFGEGSRLTVL.

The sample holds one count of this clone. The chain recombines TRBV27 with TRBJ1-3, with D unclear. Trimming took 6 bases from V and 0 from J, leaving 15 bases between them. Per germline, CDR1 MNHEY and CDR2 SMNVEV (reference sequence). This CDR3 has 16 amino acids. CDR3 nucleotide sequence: TGTGCCAGCAGCCCGCTTAGGGAAAGCTCTGGAAACACCATATATTTT. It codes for CASSPLRESSGNTIYF.

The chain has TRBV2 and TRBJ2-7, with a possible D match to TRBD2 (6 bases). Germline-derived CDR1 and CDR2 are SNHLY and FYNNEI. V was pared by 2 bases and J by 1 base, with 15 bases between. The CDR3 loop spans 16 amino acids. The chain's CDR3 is CASSELQAGTSYEQYF. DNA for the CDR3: TGTGCCAGCAGTGAACTTCAAGCCGGGACTTCCTACGAGCAGTACTTC.